This TCR beta chain was identified during a study of CD8 T cells in ankylosing spondylitis. Each CDR3 protein gets one entry after TCRdb re-called the 5' RACE reads with MiXCR. The sample holds over 130,000 distinct CDR3 sequences, around two fifths seen once. Note on this clonotype: Its target is unknown.

Overall study results and limits: Certain motif variants had earlier been reported in reactive arthritis synovial fluid and blood. Roughly eight highly homologous variants made up a TCR beta motif that seemed to typify ankylosing spondylitis blood. Matched synovial fluid from ankylosing spondylitis patients was reported to be enriched for disease-linked clones.

The receptor was derived from a male donor with ankylosing spondylitis. The sequenced material came from synovial fluid, either unsorted or a sorted T cell fraction (not recorded which).

CDR3 sequence (DNA): TGCGCCAGCTCCCTTGAGTGGCCCAATGAGCAGTTCTTC. The encoded protein is CASSLEWPNEQFF. The chain joins TRBV5-1 to TRBJ2-1; D not resolved. Per germline, CDR1 SGHRS and CDR2 YFSETQ. This CDR3 has 13 residues. The germline V and J ends were trimmed by 7 bases and 6 bases, with 14 bases remaining between them.